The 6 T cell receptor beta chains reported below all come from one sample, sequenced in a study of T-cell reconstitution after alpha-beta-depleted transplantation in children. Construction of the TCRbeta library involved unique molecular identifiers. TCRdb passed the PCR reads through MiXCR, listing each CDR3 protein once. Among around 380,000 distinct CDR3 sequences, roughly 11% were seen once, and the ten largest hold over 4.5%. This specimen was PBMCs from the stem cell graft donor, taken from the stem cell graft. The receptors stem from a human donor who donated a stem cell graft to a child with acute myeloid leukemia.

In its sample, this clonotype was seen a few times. CDR3 in DNA: TGTGCCAGCAGCTTATCGGGACAGAACAATCAGCCCCAGCATTTT. It specifies CASSLSGQNNQPQHF. This chain joins TRBV7-2 and TRBJ1-5; the match to TRBD1 covers 7 bases. CDR1 SGHTA and CDR2 FQGNSA come from the germline V gene. The CDR3 contains 15 residues. V shed 2 bases, J shed 3 bases, and the junction held 4 bases outside the gene matches.

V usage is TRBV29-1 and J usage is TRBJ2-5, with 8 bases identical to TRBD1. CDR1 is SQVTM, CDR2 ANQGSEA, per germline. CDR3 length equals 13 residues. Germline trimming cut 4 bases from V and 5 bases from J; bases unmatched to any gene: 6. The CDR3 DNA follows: TGCAGCGTTGGAAGACAGGGGCGGGAGACCCAGTACTTC. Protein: CSVGRQGRETQYF.

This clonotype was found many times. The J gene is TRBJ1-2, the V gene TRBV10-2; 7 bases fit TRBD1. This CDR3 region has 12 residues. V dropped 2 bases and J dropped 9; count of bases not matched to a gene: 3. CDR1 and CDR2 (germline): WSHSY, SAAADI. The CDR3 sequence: CASSETTGRYTF. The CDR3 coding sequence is TGCGCCAGCAGTGAGACGACAGGGCGCTACACCTTC.

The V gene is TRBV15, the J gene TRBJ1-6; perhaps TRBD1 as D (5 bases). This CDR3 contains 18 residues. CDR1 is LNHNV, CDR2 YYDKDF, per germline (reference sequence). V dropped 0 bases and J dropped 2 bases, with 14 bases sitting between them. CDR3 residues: CATSRDRQGRTYNSPLHF. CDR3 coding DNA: TGTGCCACCAGCAGAGATAGGCAGGGACGAACCTATAATTCACCCCTCCACTTT.

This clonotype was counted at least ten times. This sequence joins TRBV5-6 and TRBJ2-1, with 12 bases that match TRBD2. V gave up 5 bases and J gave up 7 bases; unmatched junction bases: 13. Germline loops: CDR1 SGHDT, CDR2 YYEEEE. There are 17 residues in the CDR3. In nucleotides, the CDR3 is TGTGCCAGCAGTAACAGACTAGCGGGAGACCCGGCGAATGAGCAGTTCTTC. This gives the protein CASSNRLAGDPANEQFF.

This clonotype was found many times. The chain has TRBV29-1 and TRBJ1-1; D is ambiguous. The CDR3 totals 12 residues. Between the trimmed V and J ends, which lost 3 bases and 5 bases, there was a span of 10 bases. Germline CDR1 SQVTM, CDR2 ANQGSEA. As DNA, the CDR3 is TGCAGCGTTGAGGGAGTAGGAACTGAAGCTTTCTTT. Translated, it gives CSVEGVGTEAFF. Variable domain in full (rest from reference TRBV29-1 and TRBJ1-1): SAVISQKPSRDICQRGTSLTIQCQVDSQVTMMFWYRQQPGQSLTLIATANQGSEATYESGFVIDKFPISRPNLTFSTLTVSNMSPEDSSIYLCSVEGVGTEAFFGQGTRLTVV.